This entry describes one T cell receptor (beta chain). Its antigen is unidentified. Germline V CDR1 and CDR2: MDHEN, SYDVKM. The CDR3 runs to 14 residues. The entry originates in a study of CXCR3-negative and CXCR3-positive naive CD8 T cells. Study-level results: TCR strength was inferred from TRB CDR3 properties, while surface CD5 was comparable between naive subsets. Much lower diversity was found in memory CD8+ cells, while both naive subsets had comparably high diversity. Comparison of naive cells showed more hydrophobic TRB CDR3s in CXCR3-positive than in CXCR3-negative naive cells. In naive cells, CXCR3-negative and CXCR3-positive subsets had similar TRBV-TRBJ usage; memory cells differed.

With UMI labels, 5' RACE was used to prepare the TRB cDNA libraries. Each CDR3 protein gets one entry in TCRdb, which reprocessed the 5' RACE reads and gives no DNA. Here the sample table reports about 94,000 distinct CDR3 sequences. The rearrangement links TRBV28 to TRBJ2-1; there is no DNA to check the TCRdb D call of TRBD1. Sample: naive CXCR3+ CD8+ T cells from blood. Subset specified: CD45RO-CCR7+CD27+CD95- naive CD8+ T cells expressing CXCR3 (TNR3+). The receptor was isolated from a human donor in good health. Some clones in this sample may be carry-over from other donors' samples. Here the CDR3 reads CARRPGHTRFKQFF.